These 26 T cell receptor beta chains share one sample of origin, sequenced in a study of blood T cell repertoires in COVID-19 (TCRdb year 2020). Libraries were constructed by the immunoSEQ multiplex PCR assay. The table comes from immuneACCESS by way of TCRdb, which keeps in-frame sequences with V and J called. Part of the clones is missing from these tables; in studies checked, under half for an unresolved V gene and the rest for unknown reasons. Here the sample has about 77,000 clones; around 69% occur a single time. Approximately 15% of the sample is held by the ten biggest clonotypes. Sequencing used peripheral blood. The source of these receptors is an older man with active or convalescent COVID-19.

Only one count was recorded for this clone. This sequence joins TRBV5-4 and TRBJ2-7; possibly TRBD1 for D (6 bases). This CDR3 comprises 15 residues. Per germline, CDR1 SGHNT and CDR2 YYREEE (reference sequence). V was cut by 4 bases and J by 6 bases, with 20 bases left in between. CDR3 bases: TGTGCCAGCAGCCTGGACCCCACAGGGCTGGGCGAGCAGTACTTC. The encoded protein is CASSLDPTGLGEQYF.

The rearrangement joins TRBV6-2 or TRBV6-3 to TRBJ1-1, with D hard to call. The germline V and J ends were trimmed by 6 bases and 7 bases, with 15 bases remaining between them. Germline CDR1 MNHEY, CDR2 SVGEGT. There are 13 residues in the CDR3. The CDR3 is CASRYPEEYEAFF. CDR3 DNA: TGTGCCAGCAGGTACCCCGAAGAGTATGAAGCTTTCTTT.

This chain links TRBV28 with TRBJ1-4; perhaps TRBD1 as D (5 bases). This CDR3 comprises 16 residues. CDR1 and CDR2 (germline): MDHEN, SYDVKM. V lost 2 bases, J lost 4 bases, and 14 bases lay in between. CDR3 bases: TGTGCCAGCAGTTTAACGCAGGGCACGGGTAATGAAAAACTGTTTTTT. Translation: CASSLTQGTGNEKLFF.

The chain links TRBV14 to TRBJ1-4; D is ambiguous. V was pared by 0 bases and J by 15 bases, with 11 bases between. The germline gives CDR1 SGHDN, CDR2 FVKESK. This CDR3 has 12 amino acids. The CDR3 sequence is CASSQEEWKVFF. The DNA of the CDR3 is TGTGCCAGCAGCCAAGAGGAGTGGAAGGTGTTTTTT.

The sample holds a few counts of this clone. V gene TRBV28 combines with J gene TRBJ2-3; 7 bases fit TRBD2. The V and J ends lost 4 bases and 4 bases, in that order; junction bases with no gene match: 14. Germline assignment: CDR1 MDHEN and CDR2 SYDVKM. CDR3 length: 17 amino acids. CDR3 nucleotide sequence: TGTGCCAGCAGTTCGGGGAGGGTCCGTTTAGTGGCAGATACGCAGTATTTT. Its translation: CASSSGRVRLVADTQYF.

This chain uses TRBV5-4 with TRBJ2-5; D may be TRBD2 (6 bases). The germline CDR1 and CDR2 sequences are SGHNT and YYREEE (reference sequence). V was pared by 2 bases and J by 5 bases, with 22 bases between. This CDR3 region has 17 residues. The CDR3 is CASSLKIGGRGRETQYF. Here the CDR3 DNA reads TGTGCCAGCAGCTTAAAGATCGGGGGTCGGGGTAGGGAGACCCAGTACTTC. The full variable domain, with the rest looked up from reference TRBV5-4 and TRBJ2-5, is ETGVTQSPTHLIKTRGQQVTLRCSSQSGHNTVSWYQQALGQGPQFIFQYYREEENGRGNFPPRFSGLQFPNYSSELNVNALELDDSALYLCASSLKIGGRGRETQYFGPGTRLLVL.

The chain carries TRBV18 and TRBJ2-7; 10 positions match TRBD1. CDR1 is KGHSH, CDR2 LQKENI, per germline. The CDR3 extends over 14 amino acids. V gave up 4 bases and J gave up 2 bases; unmatched junction bases: 2. The CDR3 DNA is TGTGCCAGCTCACTGGACAGGGGGGCCTACGAGCAGTACTTC. Translated: CASSLDRGAYEQYF.

This clone has more than one count but fewer than ten. The rearrangement uses TRBV28 and TRBJ1-2, with D uncertain. CDR1 is MDHEN and CDR2 is SYDVKM in the germline V gene. V lost 8 bases to trimming and J lost 2 bases, with 12 bases between them. This CDR3 spans 13 amino acids. The CDR3 reads CASVPTLNYGYTF. The CDR3, as DNA: TGTGCCAGCGTGCCTACCTTGAACTATGGCTACACCTTC.

This clone has only a few counts. The rearrangement joins TRBV25-1 to TRBJ2-7; D uncertain. CDR1 is MGHDK and CDR2 is SYGVNS in the germline V gene. Trimming removed 3 bases from V and 4 bases from J, with 10 bases in between. The CDR3 covers 13 residues. CDR3 region: CASSDGSEYEQYF. Here the CDR3 DNA reads TGTGCCAGCAGTGACGGATCGGAGTACGAGCAGTACTTC.

The genes are TRBV18 and TRBJ1-3; 8 nucleotides align to TRBD1. Germline-derived CDR1 and CDR2 are KGHSH and LQKENI. J was trimmed by 6 bases and V by 5 bases; bases with no gene match: 6. The CDR3 totals 14 residues. The CDR3 DNA follows: TGTGCCAGCTCAAGACAGGGGAAAGAAAACACCATATATTTT. It encodes CASSRQGKENTIYF.

The CDR3 sequence is CASSSTGVRGELFF. In nucleotides, the CDR3 is TGCGCCAGCAGCTCGACAGGGGTGAGAGGGGAGCTGTTTTTT. The rearrangement uses TRBV4-1 and TRBJ2-2; TRBD1 matches 8 bases. With V trimmed by 5 bases and J by 8 bases, 7 bases remained unmatched. Germline assignment: CDR1 MGHRA and CDR2 YSYEKL. CDR3 size: 14 residues.

The rearrangement links TRBV6-5 to TRBJ1-3; no firm D call. The length of the CDR3 is 12 residues. Looked up from germline, CDR1 is MNHEY and CDR2 is SVGAGI. V was trimmed by 7 bases and J by 0 bases, leaving 4 bases between them. CDR3 amino acids: CASTGSGNTIYF. The DNA of the CDR3 is TGTGCCAGCACCGGCTCTGGAAACACCATATATTTT.

The genes are TRBV7-9 and TRBJ2-7; weak D call: TRBD1 (7 bases). This CDR3 spans 14 amino acids. Germline-derived CDR1 and CDR2 are SEHNR and FQNEAQ (reference sequence). Trimming left V 8 bases short and J 7 bases short, with 21 bases between. The CDR3 coding sequence is TGTGCCAGCGGAGGGACAGCGGAACTACGAGAGCAGTACTTC. Protein: CASGGTAELREQYF.

The J gene is TRBJ1-1, the V gene TRBV5-4; the D is unclear. The V end was cut by 4 bases, the J end by 10 bases, with 14 bases between. The CDR3 is 12 residues long. The germline gives CDR1 SGHNT, CDR2 YYREEE (reference sequence). CDR3 DNA sequence: TGTGCCAGCAGCCGTGACGGTCTAGCAGCTTTCTTT. It translates to CASSRDGLAAFF.

The CDR3 sequence is CASSRYLDSTGALEAFF. The CDR3 DNA reads as TGTGCCAGCAGTCGGTACCTCGATTCAACAGGGGCACTTGAAGCTTTCTTT. The chain carries TRBV27 and TRBJ1-1, with 7 bases that match TRBD1. J was trimmed by 7 bases and V by 5 bases; bases with no gene match: 19. The CDR3 runs 17 residues. Germline CDR1 is MNHEY and CDR2 is SMNVEV (reference sequence).

The chain's CDR3 is CASEGGGSGANVLTF. The CDR3 DNA reads TGCGCCAGCGAAGGGGGCGGCTCTGGGGCCAACGTCCTGACTTTC. The chain combines TRBV5-1 with TRBJ2-6, with 7 bases aligning to TRBD1. Trimming at V came to 7 bases and at J to 0 bases, leaving 4 bases not matched to a gene. The CDR3 contains 15 residues. Germline V lookup: CDR1 SGHRS, CDR2 YFSETQ.

The gene calls are TRBV12-3 or TRBV12-4 and TRBJ1-1; D not resolved. The CDR3 consists of 13 residues. The V gene lost 3 bases and the J gene lost 6 bases, with 11 bases spanning the gap. In nucleotides, the CDR3 is TGTGCCAGCAGTTTTTCATCTAACCCTGAAGCTTTCTTT. Its protein product is CASSFSSNPEAFF.

This rearrangement joins TRBV6-6 to TRBJ2-7; 11 bases fit TRBD1. This CDR3 contains 16 residues. CDR1 and CDR2 from the germline V gene are MNHNY and SVGAGI (reference sequence). The J segment lost 5 bases and the V segment lost 6 bases, leaving 12 bases of the junction unmatched. The CDR3 nucleotides read TGTGCCAGCAGAGCCCACTTGGGACAGGGGGGACACGAGCAGTACTTC. The encoded protein is CASRAHLGQGGHEQYF.

This clone is a singleton in its sample. Here the CDR3 reads CATSRDRTGRADTQYF. CDR3 nucleotide sequence: TGTGCCACCAGCAGAGATAGGACAGGGAGGGCAGATACGCAGTATTTT. The rearrangement links TRBV15 to TRBJ2-3; D might be TRBD1 (8 bases). Germline CDR1 reads LNHNV; CDR2 reads YYDKDF (reference sequence). The CDR3 length is 16 residues. Between the trimmed V and J ends, which lost 0 bases and 4 bases, there was a span of 14 bases.

The genes are TRBV11-3 and TRBJ2-7, with a weak D call TRBD2 (6 bases). V gave up 5 bases and J gave up 7 bases, with 18 bases separating them. Germline-derived CDR1 and CDR2 are SGHNT and YENEEA. CDR3 length: 14 residues. For the CDR3, the DNA is TGTGCCAGCAGCCCCGGGACGGGAGCATGGGAGCAGTACTTC. Translation: CASSPGTGAWEQYF.

The chain couples TRBV24-1 to TRBJ1-1; D might be TRBD1 (5 bases). The CDR3 extends over 13 amino acids. Germline CDR1 is KGHDR and CDR2 is SFDVKD. V lost 9 bases and J 2 bases, leaving 12 bases between the germline ends. CDR3 in DNA: TGTGCCACCGCCGCCGGGGGAAACACTGAAGCTTTCTTT. Encoded protein: CATAAGGNTEAFF.

V gene TRBV12-2 combines with J gene TRBJ2-4; the DNA was not compared with TRBD1, the D call given in the table. TRBV12-2 is a listed pseudogene. The CDR3 has 16 residues. Written as DNA, the CDR3 is TGTGCAAGTCGCTCTACCCAAAAGGGGGTCAAAAACATTCAGTACTTC. Its translation is CASRSTQKGVKNIQYF.

This chain links TRBV14 with TRBJ2-1; TRBD1 is a possible D gene (6 bases). The CDR3 loop spans 13 amino acids. Germline loops: CDR1 SGHDN, CDR2 FVKESK. V lost 8 bases and J 5 bases, leaving 13 bases between the germline ends. The CDR3 bases are TGTGCCAGCGGGTCAGGGGCCCACAATGAGCAGTTCTTC. Encoded protein: CASGSGAHNEQFF.

This clone was detected a few times. The chain joins TRBV7-9 to TRBJ2-7; 10 nucleotides match TRBD1. Trimming at V came to 5 bases and at J to 3 bases, leaving 7 bases not matched to a gene. Germline V gene lookup returns CDR1 SEHNR and CDR2 FQNEAQ (reference sequence). CDR3 length: 15 amino acids. CDR3 amino acids: CASSAPGQGIYEQYF. The DNA for the CDR3 is TGTGCCAGCAGCGCCCCGGGACAGGGGATCTACGAGCAGTACTTC. Full variable domain (remainder filled in from reference TRBV7-9 and TRBJ2-7): DTGVSQNPRHKITKRGQNVTFRCDPISEHNRLYWYRQTLGQGPEFLTYFQNEAQLEKSRLLSDRFSAERPKGSFSTLEIQRTEQGDSAMYLCASSAPGQGIYEQYFGPGTRLTVT.

This sequence joins TRBV7-2 and TRBJ2-7, with 8 positions matching TRBD2. Germline V gene data show CDR1 as SGHTA and CDR2 as FQGNSA. V shed 8 bases, J shed 2 bases, and the junction held 8 bases outside the gene matches. The CDR3 is 14 residues long. CDR3 in amino acids: CASSAGGGPYEQYF. The CDR3 DNA reads TGTGCCAGCTCCGCGGGGGGAGGACCCTACGAGCAGTACTTC.

The chain links TRBV12-5 to TRBJ2-1; 10 bases fit TRBD2. V was clipped by 3 bases and J by 8 bases; unmatched bases: 7. CDR1 and CDR2 from the germline V gene are LGHNT and FRNRAP. CDR3 length: 15 amino acids. Here the CDR3 reads CASGFGASGGHEQFF. The CDR3 region has the DNA TGTGCTAGTGGTTTTGGGGCTAGCGGGGGTCATGAGCAGTTCTTC.